This T cell receptor (beta chain) derives from a study of T cells in tumors after PD-1 blockade. Study results and caveats: Blood contained about two fifths of the tumor's TCR clonotypes.

V shed 3 bases and J shed 0 bases, with 9 bases lying between them. In germline, CDR1 is SGHTA, CDR2 FQGTGA. The CDR3 loop spans 15 amino acids. To note about this clone: Antigen specificity is unknown.

Measured with immunoSEQ multiplex PCR; TCRdb has only the in-frame clones, and not every one. Among tens of thousands of clones listed, 79% were seen once. The chain uses TRBV7-3 and TRBJ2-4; no reliable D call. The starting material was PBMCs, obtained before anti-PD-1 therapy. This TCR was recovered from a human donor with advanced basal cell or squamous cell carcinoma (not recorded which). CDR3 coding DNA: TGTGCCAGCAGCTTCCCGGTTCTAGCCAAAAACATTCAGTACTTC. It is translated as CASSFPVLAKNIQYF. Full variable domain (rest looked up from reference TRBV7-3 and TRBJ2-4): GAGVSQTPSNKVTEKGKYVELRCDPISGHTALYWYRQSLGQGPEFLIYFQGTGAADDSGLPNDRFFAVRPEGSVSTLKIQRTERGDSAVYLCASSFPVLAKNIQYFGAGTRLSVL.